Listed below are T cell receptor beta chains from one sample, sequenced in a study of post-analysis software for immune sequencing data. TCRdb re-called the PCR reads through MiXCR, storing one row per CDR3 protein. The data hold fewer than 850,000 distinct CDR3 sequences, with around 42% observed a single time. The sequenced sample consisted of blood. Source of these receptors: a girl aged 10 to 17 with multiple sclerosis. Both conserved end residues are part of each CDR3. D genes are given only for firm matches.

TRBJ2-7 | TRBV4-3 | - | CASSQYLGAYEQYF
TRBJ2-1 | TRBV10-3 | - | CAISEYDNAYNEQFF
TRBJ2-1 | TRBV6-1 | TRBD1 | CASSSQWDRGRNEQFF
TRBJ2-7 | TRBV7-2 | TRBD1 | CASSLGAQGAGYEQYF
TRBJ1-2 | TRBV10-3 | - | CAISESRDTPYGYTF
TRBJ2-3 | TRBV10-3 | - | CAISESTFTDTQYF
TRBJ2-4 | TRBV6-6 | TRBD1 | CASSRRTGEGIQYF
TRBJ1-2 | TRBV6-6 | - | CASSPRRTLGGYTF
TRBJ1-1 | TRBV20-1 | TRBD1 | CSARDMGQGADTEAFF
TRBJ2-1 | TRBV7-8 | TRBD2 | CASSLPGLAGARNEQFF
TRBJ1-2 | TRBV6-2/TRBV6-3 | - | CTSSRTARNYGYTF
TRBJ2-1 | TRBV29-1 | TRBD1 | CSVTDRVSYNEQFF
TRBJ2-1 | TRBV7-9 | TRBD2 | CASSPRTSGGEGNEQFF
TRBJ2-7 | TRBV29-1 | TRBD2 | CSVDGLAGSIDPYEQYF
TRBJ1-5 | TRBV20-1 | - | CSASLGPEGYQPQHF
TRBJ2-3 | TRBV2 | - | CASDRTDTDTQYF
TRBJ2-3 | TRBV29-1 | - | CSARLEGTQYF
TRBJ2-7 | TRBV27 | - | CASSLDRSKSYEQYF
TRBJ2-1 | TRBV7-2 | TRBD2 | CASSQRTSGRYNEQFF
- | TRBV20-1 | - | CSARATENLTKNIQYF
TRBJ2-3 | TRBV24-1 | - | CATSEDVGTDTQYF
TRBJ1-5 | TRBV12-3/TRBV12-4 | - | CASSLVPQPQHF
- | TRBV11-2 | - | CASSLGPGFQETQYF
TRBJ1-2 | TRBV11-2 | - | CASSLVRDPSGYGYTF
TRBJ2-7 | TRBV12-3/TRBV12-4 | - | CASSLGTERYEQYF
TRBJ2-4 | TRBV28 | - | CASSPPDRGIQYF
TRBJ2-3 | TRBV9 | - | CASSPVAGSTDTQYF
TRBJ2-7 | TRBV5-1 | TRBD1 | CASSGTGPSNEQYF
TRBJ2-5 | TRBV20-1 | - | CSANAEGEETQYF
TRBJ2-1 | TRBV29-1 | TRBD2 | CSVDASGNNEQFF
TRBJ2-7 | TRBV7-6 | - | CASSLAKEGSYEQYF
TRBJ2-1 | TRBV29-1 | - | CSVGGGSVEQFF
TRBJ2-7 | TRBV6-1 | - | CASSEWDDSSYEQYF